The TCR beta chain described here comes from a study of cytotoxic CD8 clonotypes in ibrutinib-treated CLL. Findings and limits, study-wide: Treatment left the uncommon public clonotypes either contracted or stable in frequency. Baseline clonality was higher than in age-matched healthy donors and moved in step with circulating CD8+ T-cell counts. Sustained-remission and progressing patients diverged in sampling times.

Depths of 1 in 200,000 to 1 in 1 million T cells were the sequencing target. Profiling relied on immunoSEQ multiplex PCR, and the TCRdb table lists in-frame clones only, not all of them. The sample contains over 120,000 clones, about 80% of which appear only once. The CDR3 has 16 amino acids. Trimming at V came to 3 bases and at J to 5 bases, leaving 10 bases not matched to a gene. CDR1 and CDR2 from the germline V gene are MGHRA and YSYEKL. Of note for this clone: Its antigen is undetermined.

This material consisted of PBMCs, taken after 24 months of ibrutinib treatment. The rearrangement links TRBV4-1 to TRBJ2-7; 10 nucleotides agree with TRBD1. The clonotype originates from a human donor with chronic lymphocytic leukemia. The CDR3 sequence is CASSHPATGGLHEQYF. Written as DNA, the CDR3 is TGCGCCAGCAGCCACCCAGCGACAGGGGGCCTTCACGAGCAGTACTTC.